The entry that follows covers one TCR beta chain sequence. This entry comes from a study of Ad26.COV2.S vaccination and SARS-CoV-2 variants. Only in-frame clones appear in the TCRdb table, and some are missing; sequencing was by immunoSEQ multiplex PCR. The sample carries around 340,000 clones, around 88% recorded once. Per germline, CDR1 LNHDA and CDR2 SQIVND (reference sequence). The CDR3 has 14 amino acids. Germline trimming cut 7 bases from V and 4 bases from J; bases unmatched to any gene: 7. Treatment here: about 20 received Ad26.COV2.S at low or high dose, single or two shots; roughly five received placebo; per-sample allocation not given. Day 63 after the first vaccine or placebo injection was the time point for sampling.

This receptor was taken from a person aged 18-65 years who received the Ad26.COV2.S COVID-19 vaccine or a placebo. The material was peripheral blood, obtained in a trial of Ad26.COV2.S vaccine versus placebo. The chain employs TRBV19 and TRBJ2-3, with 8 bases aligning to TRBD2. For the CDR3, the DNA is TGTGCCAGTACCCCGACGGGAGGGGCAGATACGCAGTATTTT. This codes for CASTPTGGADTQYF.